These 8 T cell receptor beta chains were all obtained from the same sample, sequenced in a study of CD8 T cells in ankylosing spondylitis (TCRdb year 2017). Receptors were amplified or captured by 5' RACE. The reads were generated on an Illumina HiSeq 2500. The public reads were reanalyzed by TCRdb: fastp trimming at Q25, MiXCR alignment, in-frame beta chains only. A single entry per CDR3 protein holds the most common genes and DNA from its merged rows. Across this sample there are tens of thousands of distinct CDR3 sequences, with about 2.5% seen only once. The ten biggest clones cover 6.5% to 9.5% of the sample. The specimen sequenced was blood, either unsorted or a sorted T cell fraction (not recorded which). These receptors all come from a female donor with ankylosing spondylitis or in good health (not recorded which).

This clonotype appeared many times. The CDR3 here is CASSKAGGDSYNEQFF. CDR3 nucleotides: TGTGCCAGCAGCAAGGCAGGAGGAGACTCCTACAATGAGCAGTTCTTC. The gene calls are TRBV9 and TRBJ2-1, with D possibly being TRBD2 (5 bases). The germline gives CDR1 SGDLS, CDR2 YYNGEE. V was trimmed by 4 bases and J by 0 bases, leaving 14 bases between them. The length of the CDR3 is 16 residues.

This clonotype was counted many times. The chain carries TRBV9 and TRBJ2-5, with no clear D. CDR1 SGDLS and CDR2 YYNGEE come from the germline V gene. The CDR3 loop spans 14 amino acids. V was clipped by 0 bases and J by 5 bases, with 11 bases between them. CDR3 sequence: CASSVEHNWETQYF. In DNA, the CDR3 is TGTGCCAGCAGCGTAGAGCACAACTGGGAGACCCAGTACTTC.

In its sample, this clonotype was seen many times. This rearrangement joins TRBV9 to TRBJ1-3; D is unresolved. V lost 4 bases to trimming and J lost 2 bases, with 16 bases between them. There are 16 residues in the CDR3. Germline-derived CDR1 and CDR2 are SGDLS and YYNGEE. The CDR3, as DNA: TGTGCCAGCAGCCCTCGCCTGTTGTCCACTGGAAACACCATATATTTT. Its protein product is CASSPRLLSTGNTIYF.

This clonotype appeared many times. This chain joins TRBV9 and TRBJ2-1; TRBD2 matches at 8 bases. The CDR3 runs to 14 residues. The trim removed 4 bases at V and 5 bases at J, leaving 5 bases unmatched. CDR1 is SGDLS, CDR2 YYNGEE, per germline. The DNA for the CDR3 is TGTGCCAGCAGCTTGACTAGCGAGAACAATGAGCAGTTCTTC. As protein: CASSLTSENNEQFF. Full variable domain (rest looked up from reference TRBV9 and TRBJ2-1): DSGVTQTPKHLITATGQRVTLRCSPRSGDLSVYWYQQSLDQGLQFLIQYYNGEERAKGNILERFSAQQFPDLHSELNLSSLELGDSALYFCASSLTSENNEQFFGPGTRLTVL.

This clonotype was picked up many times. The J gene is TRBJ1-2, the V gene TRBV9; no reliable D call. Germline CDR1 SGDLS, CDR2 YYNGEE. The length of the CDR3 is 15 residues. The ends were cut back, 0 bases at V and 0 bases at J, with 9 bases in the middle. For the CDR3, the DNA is TGTGCCAGCAGCGTAGGGGCGGGGACTAACTATGGCTACACCTTC. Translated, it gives CASSVGAGTNYGYTF.

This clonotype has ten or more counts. The CDR3: CASSSAVGGDTQYF. The CDR3 DNA sequence: TGTGCCAGCAGCTCAGCGGTAGGGGGAGATACGCAGTATTTT. The rearrangement links TRBV9 to TRBJ2-3, with D possibly TRBD1 on 6 matching bases. In germline, CDR1 is SGDLS, CDR2 YYNGEE. The V end was cut by 4 bases, the J end by 5 bases, with 14 bases between. The CDR3 sequence is 14 residues long.

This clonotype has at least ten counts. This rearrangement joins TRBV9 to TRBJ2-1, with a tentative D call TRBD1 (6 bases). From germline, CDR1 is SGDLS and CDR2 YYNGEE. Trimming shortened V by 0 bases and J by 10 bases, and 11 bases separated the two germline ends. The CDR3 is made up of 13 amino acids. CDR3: CASSVGAGTEQFF. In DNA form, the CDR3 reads TGTGCCAGCAGCGTAGGTGCCGGGACAGAGCAGTTCTTC.

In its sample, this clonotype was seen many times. In nucleotides, the CDR3 is TGTGCCAGCAGCCACCTCTACGGGGCTTCCAATGAGCAGTTCTTC. The encoded protein is CASSHLYGASNEQFF. This rearrangement joins TRBV9 to TRBJ2-1; TRBD1 or TRBD2 may be the D gene (5 bases each). The CDR3 runs to 15 residues. The V and J ends lost 4 bases and 6 bases respectively, with 17 bases between them. Looked up from germline, CDR1 is SGDLS and CDR2 is YYNGEE.